Below are 14 T cell receptor beta chains sequenced from a single sample in a study of technical replicates of blood from a handful of donors (dated by TCRdb to the late 2010s). Library creation used the immunoSEQ multiplex PCR assay. Imported from immuneACCESS, the table was reduced by TCRdb to in-frame sequences with V and J called. These copies leave out some clones; in studies compared against another copy, an unresolved V gene accounts for under half, and the cause of the remainder is not known. The sample table shows around 60,000 clones, and 85% to 95% are seen once. About 4.5% of the sample goes to the ten largest clones. The sequencing input was PBMCs. All receptors come from a human donor in good health. Some clones in this sample may be carry-over from other donors' samples.

This rearrangement joins TRBV5-3 to TRBJ2-7; maybe TRBD1 (8 bases). TRBV5-3 qualifies as an ORF whose function is uncertain. The germline V and J ends were trimmed by 3 bases and 2 bases, with 21 bases remaining between them. This CDR3 comprises 17 residues. CDR3 sequence: CARSSGGWTGRAYEQYF. The CDR3 nucleotides read TGTGCCAGAAGCTCGGGGGGCTGGACAGGGAGAGCCTACGAGCAGTACTTC.

The rearrangement uses TRBV18 and TRBJ2-6, with TRBD2 as a possible D gene (6 bases). V was cut by 6 bases and J by 2 bases, with 14 bases left in between. This CDR3 has 16 amino acids. The V gene's germline CDR1 is KGHSH and CDR2 LQKENI. CDR3 sequence reads: CASSHRERPGANVLTF. The CDR3 DNA reads TGTGCCAGCTCTCACCGGGAGAGGCCTGGGGCCAACGTCCTGACTTTC.

The chain is built from TRBV2 and TRBJ2-3; 8 bases match TRBD2. This CDR3 region has 17 residues. V lost 2 bases, J lost 0 bases, and 7 bases stayed unmatched. Germline V gene sequence: CDR1 SNHLY, CDR2 FYNNEI. The CDR3 sequence is CASSEYLRGASTDTQYF. CDR3 in DNA: TGTGCCAGCAGTGAATATTTGCGGGGGGCTAGCACAGATACGCAGTATTTT.

The genes are TRBV18 and TRBJ2-5; the D gene is possibly TRBD1 (6 bases). The V end was cut by 3 bases, the J end by 5 bases, with 13 bases between. Germline CDR1 reads KGHSH; CDR2 reads LQKENI. The CDR3 spans 14 residues. CDR3 residues: CASSPATTGETQYF. The CDR3 bases are TGTGCCAGCTCACCGGCGACCACAGGGGAGACCCAGTACTTC.

The chain couples TRBV19 to TRBJ1-2; TRBD1 matches at 8 bases. Germline lookup yields CDR1 LNHDA and CDR2 SQIVND (reference sequence). CDR3 size: 15 residues. J lost 4 bases, V lost 5 bases, and 9 bases had no gene match. The DNA of the CDR3 is TGTGCCAGTAGTCTCCCCCGGACAGGGACCTATGGCTACACCTTC. Encoded protein: CASSLPRTGTYGYTF.

This clone occurred once. The chain uses TRBV7-8 and TRBJ2-7; weak D call: TRBD1 (5 bases). V was clipped by 4 bases and J by 2 bases, with 9 bases between them. CDR1 SGHVS and CDR2 FQNEAQ come from the germline V gene. The CDR3 contains 13 residues. Here the CDR3 reads CASSSDTTYEQYF. CDR3 coding DNA: TGTGCCAGCAGCTCGGACACGACCTACGAGCAGTACTTC.

The V call is TRBV6-6, the J call TRBJ2-1; 8 bases fit TRBD2. This CDR3 spans 16 amino acids. With 5 bases clipped from V and 5 bases from J, the junction kept 11 bases outside the gene matches. Germline CDR1 and CDR2: MNHNY and SVGAGI (reference sequence). The CDR3 region is CASSQMASGFNNEQFF. The CDR3 DNA is TGTGCCAGCAGTCAAATGGCTAGCGGGTTCAACAATGAGCAGTTCTTC.

This clone was seen only once. The CDR3 reads CASSLAPGPGNTIYF. In DNA, the CDR3 is TGCGCCAGCAGCTTGGCCCCAGGGCCTGGAAACACCATATATTTT. This rearrangement joins TRBV5-1 to TRBJ1-3; tentatively, D is TRBD1 (5 bases). The CDR3 is made up of 15 amino acids. The V and J ends lost 0 bases and 2 bases respectively, with 9 bases between them. Germline CDR1 and CDR2: SGHRS and YFSETQ.

The chain links TRBV27 to TRBJ2-1, with 12 bases matching TRBD2. This CDR3 is 16 amino acids long. Germline V gene data show CDR1 as MNHEY and CDR2 as SMNVEV (reference sequence). The J segment lost 4 bases and the V segment lost 7 bases, leaving 8 bases of the junction unmatched. The CDR3: CASKPSGRGSYNEQFF. DNA of the CDR3: TGTGCCAGCAAACCTAGCGGGAGGGGGAGTTACAATGAGCAGTTCTTC.

The sample holds one count of this clone. V and J are TRBV7-2 and TRBJ1-4, with 7 nucleotides matching TRBD1. Germline V gene lookup returns CDR1 SGHTA and CDR2 FQGNSA. The CDR3 totals 18 residues. The V segment lost 5 bases and the J segment 6 bases; nucleotides outside the gene matches: 18. The CDR3 protein is CASSPPGRGRFGDEKLFF. The DNA of the CDR3 is TGTGCCAGCAGCCCCCCGGGCAGGGGGAGGTTCGGAGATGAAAAACTGTTTTTT.

V and J are TRBV15 and TRBJ2-5, with 7 nucleotides matching TRBD2. The CDR3 runs to 18 residues. V lost 3 bases to trimming and J lost 0 bases; unmatched junction nucleotides: 13. Germline V gives CDR1 LNHNV, CDR2 YYDKDF (reference sequence). CDR3 bases: TGTGCCACCAGCAGCCGCGGGGGTGAATTTGGGTACCAAGAGACCCAGTACTTC. Protein: CATSSRGGEFGYQETQYF.

The chain uses TRBV4-3 and TRBJ2-1; 13 bases are a match to TRBD2. Trimming removed 4 bases from V and 8 bases from J; junction bases left unmatched: 8. Germline lookup yields CDR1 LGHNA and CDR2 YSLEER. The CDR3 sequence is 16 residues long. Written as DNA, the CDR3 is TGCGCCAGCAGCCCCGGACTAGCGGGAGTAGGTGATGAGCAGTTCTTC. Its translation is CASSPGLAGVGDEQFF.

The chain links TRBV6-6 to TRBJ2-7, with 10 bases aligning to TRBD1. The CDR3 contains 13 residues. V was pared by 4 bases and J by 6 bases, with 3 bases of the junction left unmatched. CDR1 is MNHNY and CDR2 is SVGAGI in the germline V gene (reference sequence). CDR3 DNA: TGTGCCAGCAGTTTGACAGGGGGCTTCGAGCAGTACTTC. Protein product: CASSLTGGFEQYF.

The V gene is TRBV5-1, the J gene TRBJ1-4; TRBD1 might be the D (6 bases). Deletions cut 4 bases from V and 7 bases from J, with 17 bases between. This CDR3 is built from 15 residues. In germline, CDR1 is SGHRS, CDR2 YFSETQ. The CDR3 nucleotides are TGCGCCAGCAGCACCGGGACACCTGGAGGTGAAAAACTGTTTTTT. Translating it yields CASSTGTPGGEKLFF.